This T cell receptor beta chain was recorded in a study of beta chain features in type 1 diabetes. Study summary: Across every sample, about 110 million sorted cells were examined in total.

Unmatched junction bases numbered 5, after V lost 5 bases and J lost 3 bases. The CDR3 consists of 15 residues. Germline CDR1 reads KGHSH; CDR2 reads LQKENI. Donors underwent one heparinised blood draw, about 0.12 L on average. The isolated RNA, all of it, was reverse transcribed, so expressed TCRB transcripts were what got sequenced. Libraries were prepared by immunoSEQ multiplex PCR; TCRdb keeps only in-frame clonotypes and omits some of them. The sample lists 35,000 to 50,000 clones, 50% occurring once. The sequenced sample consisted of stem cell memory CD4+ T cells from blood. The chain carries TRBV18 and TRBJ1-5, with 9 positions matching TRBD1. The receptor's source is a woman in her 30s in good health. The CDR3 reads CASSEGQGINQPQHF. The CDR3 DNA reads TGTGCCAGCTCAGAAGGACAGGGGATCAATCAGCCCCAGCATTTT.